The T cell receptor beta chain under discussion was sequenced for a study of vaccination and CD4 T cells after COVID-19. In the study overall: Six men and four women formed the convalescents, two being Hispanic. As their vaccination, participants received two doses of either BNT162b2 or mRNA-1273 vaccine. Cellular stimulation was performed using overlapping spike peptides derived from SARS-CoV-2, HCoV-NL63, HCoV-OC43 and HCoV-229E.

Comment on this clonotype: Antigen specificity is unknown. Sequence at one end of the junction differs from germline and may be a read error.

This CDR3 region has 17 residues. Germline V gene sequence: CDR1 MNHEY, CDR2 SMNVEV (reference sequence). Described treatment: roughly ten-day PBMC culture with coronavirus spike peptide pools or control peptides (ViraFEST assay). CD4+ T cells that came from the unexposed donor were collected before the COVID-19 pandemic (2011-2018). When enough cells were available, unexposed-donor CD4+ T cells were probed with SARS-CoV-2 S/N and four cold-coronavirus spikes. Sequencing of the DNA from cultured CD4+ T cells was carried out with the Oncomine TCR Beta short-read assay. Genomic DNA was extracted from cultured CD4+ T cells. From the PCR reads, TCRdb called clonotypes with MiXCR, one entry per CDR3 protein. Of 9,000 to 13,000 distinct CDR3 sequences listed, almost 30% are singletons.

Sequencing was carried out using CD4+ T cells from blood, cultured in vitro. V usage is TRBV27 and J usage is TRBJ2-5, with a tentative D call TRBD1 (7 bases). The TCR sequence derives from a human donor in good health. In nucleotides, the CDR3 is TGCACCAGCAGTTTAAAAGGGGCAGGGGGGAACCAAGAGACCCAGTACTTC. Its translation is CTSSLKGAGGNQETQYF.